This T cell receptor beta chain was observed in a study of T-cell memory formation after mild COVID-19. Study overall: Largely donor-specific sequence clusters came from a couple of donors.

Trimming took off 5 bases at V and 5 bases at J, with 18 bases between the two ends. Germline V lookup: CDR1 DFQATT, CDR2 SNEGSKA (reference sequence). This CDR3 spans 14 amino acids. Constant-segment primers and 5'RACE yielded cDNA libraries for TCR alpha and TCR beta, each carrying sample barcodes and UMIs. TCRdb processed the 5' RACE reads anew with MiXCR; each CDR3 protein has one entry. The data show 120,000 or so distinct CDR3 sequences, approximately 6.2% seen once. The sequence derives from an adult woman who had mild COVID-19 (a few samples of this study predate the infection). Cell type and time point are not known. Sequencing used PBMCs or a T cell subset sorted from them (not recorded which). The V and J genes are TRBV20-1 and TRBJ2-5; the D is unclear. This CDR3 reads CSAPLSSILETQYF. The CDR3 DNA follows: TGCAGTGCTCCCCTTTCCTCTATCTTGGAGACCCAGTACTTC.